The entry below describes one T cell receptor beta chain. This entry is derived from a study of response to subunit inactivated influenza vaccine. One entry per CDR3 protein results from TCRdb running MiXCR on the RT-PCR reads. The data show about 620,000 distinct CDR3 sequences, roughly 10% seen once. CDR3 length: 14 amino acids. V was clipped by 4 bases and J by 1 base, with 11 bases between them. Per germline, CDR1 SGHDT and CDR2 YYEEEE. The sample was also reused in another study, on T cells expressing NK-cell markers. That paper notes: TCR beta cDNA was generated via 5'RACE template switching incorporating UMIs.

The specimen was PBMCs from blood, collected on the day of vaccination. The chain links TRBV5-6 to TRBJ1-2, with D uncertain. The sequence was collected from a man aged 50-59 years who received an inactivated influenza vaccine. In DNA form, the CDR3 reads TGTGCCAGCAGCCCCCCAACGGATAACTATGGCTACACCTTC. Translating it yields CASSPPTDNYGYTF.